The 26 T cell receptor beta chains below were found in one sample sequenced in a study of human T cells and chemical hapten exposure. Time point indicated: patch test 1, 2 weeks after DPC sensitization. Specified treatment: therapeutic diphenylcyclopropenone sensitization with weekly scalp DPC. TCRdb called the RACE reads again in MiXCR, with one record for every CDR3 protein. The sample lists about 83,000 distinct CDR3 sequences, 7.5% to 9% occurring once. The specimen was whole blood, collected in connection with sensitization to the hapten diphenylcyclopropenone (DPC). These receptors originate from a young woman with alopecia areata. Some clones in this sample may be carry-over from other donors' samples.

For this clonotype: This may be a read error, as it is one base from a much larger clone. Without the conserved terminal phenylalanine or tryptophan, this CDR3 likely stems from a read error. This rearrangement joins TRBV30 to TRBJ2-1; no clear D gene. Germline V gives CDR1 GTSNPN, CDR2 SVGIG (reference sequence). CDR3 size: 13 residues. V was cut by 1 base and J by 6 bases, with 10 bases left in between. CDR3 DNA sequence: TGTGCCTGGAGTGCACTAACAGCCAATGAGCAGTTCCTC. Encoded protein: CAWSALTANEQFL.

In this sample, this clonotype turned up many times. This sequence joins TRBV5-1 and TRBJ1-2; D is ambiguous. This CDR3 is 14 amino acids long. Germline V gives CDR1 SGHRS, CDR2 YFSETQ. Trimming pared 3 bases from V and 4 bases from J, leaving 13 bases between. The CDR3 nucleotides are TGCGCCAGCAGCTCAACGACGAGTAGCTATGGCTACACCTTC. Its translation: CASSSTTSSYGYTF.

The chain links TRBV12-3 or TRBV12-4 to TRBJ2-7; 9 positions agree with TRBD2. This CDR3 spans 14 amino acids. V was pared by 5 bases and J by 7 bases, with 9 bases of the junction left unmatched. CDR3 coding DNA: TGTGCCAGCAGTGCCGGCGGGGGGGCGAGGGAGCAGTACTTC. As protein: CASSAGGGAREQYF.

There are many counts of this clonotype. The chain links TRBV5-1 to TRBJ1-1; D is uncertain. The germline V and J ends were trimmed by 4 bases and 0 bases, with 7 bases remaining between them. The germline gives CDR1 SGHRS, CDR2 YFSETQ. The CDR3 length is 13 residues. Here the CDR3 reads CASSSNMNTEAFF. The CDR3 bases are TGCGCCAGCAGCAGCAACATGAACACTGAAGCTTTCTTT.

The sample holds many counts of this clonotype. This rearrangement joins TRBV20-1 to TRBJ1-3; D is unresolved. V was trimmed by 5 bases and J by 1 base, leaving 12 bases between them. The germline CDR1 and CDR2 sequences are DFQATT and SNEGSKA (reference sequence). This CDR3 comprises 14 residues. CDR3 sequence: CSAPDGFSGNTIYF. The CDR3 DNA is TGCAGTGCTCCCGACGGTTTTTCTGGAAACACCATATATTTT.

This clonotype was recorded a few times. The chain has TRBV3-1 and TRBJ2-3, with TRBD2 matching 11 bases. V gave up 4 bases and J gave up 6 bases; unmatched junction bases: 9. CDR1 and CDR2 from the germline V gene are LGHDT and YNNKEL (reference sequence). The CDR3 length is 16 residues. CDR3: CASSRKFSGGADTQYF. DNA of the CDR3: TGTGCCAGCAGCCGAAAGTTTAGCGGGGGGGCGGATACGCAGTATTTT.

This clonotype was observed many times. V usage is TRBV4-2 and J usage is TRBJ2-4; TRBD2 matches 7 bases. J lost 4 bases, V lost 6 bases, and 3 bases had no gene match. Germline values: CDR1 LGHNA, CDR2 YNFKEQ. The CDR3 consists of 13 residues. CDR3 in DNA: TGTGCCAGCAGTCCTAGCGGTAAAAACATTCAGTACTTC. Residues: CASSPSGKNIQYF.

This chain links TRBV30 with TRBJ2-2, with D possibly being TRBD1 (6 bases). From germline, CDR1 is GTSNPN and CDR2 SVGIG (reference sequence). Between the trimmed V and J ends, which lost 4 bases and 4 bases, there was a span of 10 bases. The CDR3 has 13 amino acids. The CDR3 here is CAWTRGGTGELFF. In nucleotides, the CDR3 is TGTGCCTGGACCAGGGGCGGCACCGGGGAGCTGTTTTTT.

The chain joins TRBV14 to TRBJ1-1; unclear D gene. This CDR3 comprises 13 residues. Germline V gene sequence: CDR1 SGHDN, CDR2 FVKESK. V dropped 0 bases and J dropped 0 bases, with 2 bases sitting between them. CDR3 sequence (DNA): TGTGCCAGCAGCCAAGACCTGAACACTGAAGCTTTCTTT. Translating it yields CASSQDLNTEAFF.

The chain carries TRBV2 and TRBJ2-3, with 7 bases fitting TRBD2. Trimming cost V 8 bases and J 0 bases; bases outside gene matches: 2. The CDR3 covers 13 residues. Germline CDR1 and CDR2: SNHLY and FYNNEI. CDR3 DNA: TGTGCCAGCTCGCGGGGGAGCACAGATACGCAGTATTTT. Translating gives CASSRGSTDTQYF.

The rearrangement uses TRBV24-1 and TRBJ1-2; no firm D call. The CDR3 has 12 amino acids. CDR1 and CDR2 from the germline V gene are KGHDR and SFDVKD. Trimming took 1 base from V and 4 from J, leaving 3 bases between them. The CDR3: CATSDFFYGYTF. The CDR3 nucleotides are TGTGCCACCAGTGATTTCTTCTATGGCTACACCTTC.

This clonotype was seen at least ten times. The chain recombines TRBV20-1 with TRBJ2-3, with D possibly TRBD1 on 6 matching bases. Germline assignment: CDR1 DFQATT and CDR2 SNEGSKA (reference sequence). The CDR3 covers 14 residues. V was pared by 6 bases and J by 8 bases, with 21 bases between. The CDR3 DNA sequence: TGCAGTGCGAGGTTGAAACAGGGTCTAGGTACGCAGTATTTT. Encoded protein: CSARLKQGLGTQYF.

Many counts were recorded for this clonotype. The J gene is TRBJ2-2, the V gene TRBV4-2; 15 positions match TRBD2. CDR1 and CDR2 from the germline V gene are LGHNA and YNFKEQ. The V gene end was trimmed by 3 bases and the J gene end by 7 bases; junction bases not matched to a gene: 9. The CDR3 totals 18 residues. CDR3: CASSHDRGLAGGHGELFF. The CDR3 DNA follows: TGTGCCAGCAGCCATGACCGCGGACTAGCGGGGGGGCACGGGGAGCTGTTTTTT.

This clonotype was observed at least ten times. The chain employs TRBV3-1 and TRBJ2-3; D is unresolved. The CDR3 extends over 12 amino acids. Looked up from germline, CDR1 is LGHDT and CDR2 is YNNKEL (reference sequence). The V and J ends lost 1 base and 4 bases respectively, with 3 bases between them. CDR3 in DNA: TGTGCCAGCAGCCAAGTTCCAGATACGCAGTATTTT. Translated: CASSQVPDTQYF.

V gene TRBV19 combines with J gene TRBJ2-2, with D perhaps given as TRBD1 or TRBD2 (7 bases each). The CDR3 has 16 amino acids. With 9 bases removed from V and 5 bases from J, the gap between germline ends came to 22 bases. CDR1 is LNHDA, CDR2 SQIVND, per germline (reference sequence). CDR3 loop: CASSPPWEGATGELFF. As DNA, the CDR3 is TGTGCCAGCAGCCCTCCTTGGGAGGGGGCAACCGGGGAGCTGTTTTTT.

The chain employs TRBV29-1 and TRBJ1-1, with 9 positions matching TRBD1. This CDR3 comprises 13 residues. V gave up 4 bases and J gave up 2 bases; unmatched junction bases: 2. Germline V gives CDR1 SQVTM, CDR2 ANQGSEA. The CDR3 DNA is TGCAGCGTTGGGGACAGGGTAAACACTGAAGCTTTCTTT. Translating it yields CSVGDRVNTEAFF.

This clonotype has at least ten counts. This chain uses TRBV5-1 with TRBJ2-7, with 11 bases lining up with TRBD2. The CDR3 is made up of 14 amino acids. The J segment lost 4 bases and the V segment lost 5 bases, leaving 5 bases of the junction unmatched. CDR1 is SGHRS, CDR2 YFSETQ, per germline. CDR3 nucleotide sequence: TGCGCCAGCAGTTCGGGACTAGCGGAATACGAGCAGTACTTC. This translates into CASSSGLAEYEQYF.

This clonotype was recorded many times. V and J are TRBV12-3 or TRBV12-4 and TRBJ1-5, with D possibly being TRBD1 (5 bases). The CDR3 sequence is 12 residues long. V was shortened by 4 bases and J by 7 bases, with 8 bases between the two germline ends. CDR3 coding DNA: TGTGCCAGCAGTTCCCGGGGCCAGCCCCAGCATTTT. It is translated as CASSSRGQPQHF.

The gene calls are TRBV7-3 and TRBJ2-3; D unclear. The germline CDR1 and CDR2 sequences are SGHTA and FQGTGA. The germline V and J ends were trimmed by 5 bases and 0 bases, with 9 bases remaining between them. The CDR3 has 14 amino acids. The CDR3 DNA follows: TGTGCCAGCAGCCCCTATTCTAGCACAGATACGCAGTATTTT. Translating it yields CASSPYSSTDTQYF.

This clonotype was recorded at least ten times. The genes are TRBV25-1 and TRBJ1-2; D unclear. Per the germline V gene, CDR1 is MGHDK and CDR2 is SYGVNS. CDR3 length equals 14 residues. Between the trimmed V and J ends, which lost 1 base and 4 bases, there was a span of 10 bases. This CDR3 reads CASSEWGAGYGYTF. The CDR3 coding sequence is TGTGCCAGCAGTGAATGGGGAGCAGGCTATGGCTACACCTTC.

This clonotype was observed many times. J is TRBJ1-2 and V is TRBV12-3 or TRBV12-4; D remains ambiguous. The ends were cut back, 3 bases at V and 2 bases at J, with 7 bases in the middle. This CDR3 has 13 amino acids. The CDR3 protein is CASSLQLNYGYTF. In DNA, the CDR3 is TGTGCCAGCAGTTTGCAGCTGAACTATGGCTACACCTTC.

This clonotype was counted only a few times. The gene calls are TRBV12-3 or TRBV12-4 and TRBJ1-3; D perhaps matches TRBD1 (5 bases). The CDR3 sequence is 14 residues long. The germline V and J ends were trimmed by 5 bases and 4 bases, with 12 bases remaining between them. The CDR3 nucleotides are TGTGCCAGCAGTGTAACCGGGGCCGGAAACACCATATATTTT. Protein product: CASSVTGAGNTIYF.

The sample holds a few counts of this clonotype. The rearrangement joins TRBV29-1 to TRBJ2-1; no clear D gene. Per germline, CDR1 SQVTM and CDR2 ANQGSEA. V shed 7 bases and J shed 6 bases, with 19 bases lying between them. The CDR3 is 14 amino acids. The CDR3 loop is CSGWGTFVVNEQFF. CDR3 sequence (DNA): TGCAGCGGTTGGGGTACTTTTGTTGTCAATGAGCAGTTCTTC.

This clonotype ranks as medium-sized. This sequence joins TRBV4-2 and TRBJ2-3, with TRBD2 identical over 7 bases. V was pared by 1 base and J by 0 bases, with 7 bases of the junction left unmatched. Germline V gene lookup returns CDR1 LGHNA and CDR2 YNFKEQ. The CDR3 consists of 17 residues. CDR3 residues: CASSQARGGGSTDTQYF. As DNA, the CDR3 is TGTGCCAGCAGCCAAGCACGCGGGGGAGGGAGCACAGATACGCAGTATTTT.

At least ten counts were recorded for this clonotype. The V and J genes are TRBV18 and TRBJ1-1; D is ambiguous. The CDR3 is 15 residues long. V was pared by 3 bases and J by 5 bases, with 16 bases between. Germline assignment: CDR1 KGHSH and CDR2 LQKENI. CDR3 protein: CASSPYTGWGTEAFF. In DNA, the CDR3 is TGTGCCAGCTCACCGTACACGGGGTGGGGAACTGAAGCTTTCTTT.

This clonotype appeared a few times. The chain recombines TRBV6-6 with TRBJ1-5; TRBD1 might be the D (6 bases). This CDR3 contains 13 residues. V gave up 6 bases and J gave up 7 bases, with 13 bases separating them. Germline values: CDR1 MNHNY, CDR2 SVGAGI (reference sequence). For the CDR3, the DNA is TGTGCCAGCAGCCAGCCGGGACAACAGCCCCAGCATTTT. Protein: CASSQPGQQPQHF.